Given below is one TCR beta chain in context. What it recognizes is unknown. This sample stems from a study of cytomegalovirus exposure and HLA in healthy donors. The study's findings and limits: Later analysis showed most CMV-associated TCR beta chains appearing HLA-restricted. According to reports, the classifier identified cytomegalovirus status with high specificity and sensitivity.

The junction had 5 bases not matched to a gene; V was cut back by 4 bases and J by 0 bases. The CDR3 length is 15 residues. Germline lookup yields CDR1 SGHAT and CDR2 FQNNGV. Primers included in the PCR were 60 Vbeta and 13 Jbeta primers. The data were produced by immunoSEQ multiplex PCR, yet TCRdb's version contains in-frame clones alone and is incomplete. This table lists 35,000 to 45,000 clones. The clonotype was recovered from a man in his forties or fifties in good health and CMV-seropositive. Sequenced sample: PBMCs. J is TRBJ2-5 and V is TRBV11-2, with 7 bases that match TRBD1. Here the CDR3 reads CASSSLGQYQETQYF. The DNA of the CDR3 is TGTGCCAGCAGCTCGCTGGGACAGTACCAAGAGACCCAGTACTTC.